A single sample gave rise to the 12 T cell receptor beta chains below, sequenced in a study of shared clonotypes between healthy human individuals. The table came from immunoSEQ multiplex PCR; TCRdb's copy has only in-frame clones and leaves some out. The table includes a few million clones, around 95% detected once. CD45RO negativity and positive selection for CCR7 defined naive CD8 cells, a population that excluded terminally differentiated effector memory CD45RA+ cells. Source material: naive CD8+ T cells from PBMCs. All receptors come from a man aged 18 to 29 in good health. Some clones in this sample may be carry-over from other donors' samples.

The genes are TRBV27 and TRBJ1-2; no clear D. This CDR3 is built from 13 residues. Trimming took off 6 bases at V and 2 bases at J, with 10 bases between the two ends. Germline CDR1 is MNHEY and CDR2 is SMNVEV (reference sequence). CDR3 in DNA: TGTGCCAGCAGCGGCGGGGAGAACTATGGCTACACCTTC. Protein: CASSGGENYGYTF.

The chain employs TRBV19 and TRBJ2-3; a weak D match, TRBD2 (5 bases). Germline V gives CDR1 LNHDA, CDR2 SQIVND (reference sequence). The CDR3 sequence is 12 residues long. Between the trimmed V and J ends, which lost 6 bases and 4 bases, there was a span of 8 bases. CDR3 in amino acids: CASSHGADTQYF. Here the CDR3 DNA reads TGTGCCAGTAGCCACGGGGCAGATACGCAGTATTTT.

CDR3 DNA sequence: TGTGCCAGCTCACCGCGGGACAGGGGATCCACCGGGGAGCTGTTTTTT. Its protein product is CASSPRDRGSTGELFF. The chain links TRBV18 to TRBJ2-2, with TRBD1 identical over 10 bases. The V and J ends lost 3 bases and 4 bases, in that order; junction bases with no gene match: 5. Per germline, CDR1 KGHSH and CDR2 LQKENI. CDR3 length equals 16 residues. Together with reference TRBV18 and TRBJ2-2, the CDR3 gives the full variable domain: NAGVMQNPRHLVRRRGQEARLRCSPMKGHSHVYWYRQLPEEGLKFMVYLQKENIIDESGMPKERFSAEFPKEGPSILRIQQVVRGDSAAYFCASSPRDRGSTGELFFGEGSRLTVL.

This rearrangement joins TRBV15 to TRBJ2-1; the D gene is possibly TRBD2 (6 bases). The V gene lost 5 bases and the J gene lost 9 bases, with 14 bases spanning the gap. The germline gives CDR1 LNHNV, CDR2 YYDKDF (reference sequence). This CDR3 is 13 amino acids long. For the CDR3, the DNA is TGTGCCACCAGCGCCCGGAGGGCCGGTGAGCAGTTCTTC. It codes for CATSARRAGEQFF.

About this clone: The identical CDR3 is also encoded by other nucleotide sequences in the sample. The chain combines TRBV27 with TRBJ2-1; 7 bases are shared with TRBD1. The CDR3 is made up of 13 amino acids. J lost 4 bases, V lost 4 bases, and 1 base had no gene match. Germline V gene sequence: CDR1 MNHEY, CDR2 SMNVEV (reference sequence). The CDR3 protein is CASSYRGYNEQFF. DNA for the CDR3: TGTGCCAGCAGTTACAGGGGATACAATGAGCAGTTCTTC.

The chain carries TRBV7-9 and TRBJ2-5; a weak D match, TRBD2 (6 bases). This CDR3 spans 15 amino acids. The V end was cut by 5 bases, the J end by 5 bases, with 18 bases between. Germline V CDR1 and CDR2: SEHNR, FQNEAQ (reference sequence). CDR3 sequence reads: CASSGEGGIGETQYF. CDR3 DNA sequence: TGTGCCAGCAGCGGAGAAGGAGGGATCGGGGAGACCCAGTACTTC.

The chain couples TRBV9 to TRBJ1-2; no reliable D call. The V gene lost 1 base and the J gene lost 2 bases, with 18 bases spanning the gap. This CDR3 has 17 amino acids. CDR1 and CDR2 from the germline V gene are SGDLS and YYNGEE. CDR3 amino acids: CASSVNYGSGLNYGYTF. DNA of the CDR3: TGTGCCAGCAGCGTAAATTATGGGTCAGGACTGAACTATGGCTACACCTTC.

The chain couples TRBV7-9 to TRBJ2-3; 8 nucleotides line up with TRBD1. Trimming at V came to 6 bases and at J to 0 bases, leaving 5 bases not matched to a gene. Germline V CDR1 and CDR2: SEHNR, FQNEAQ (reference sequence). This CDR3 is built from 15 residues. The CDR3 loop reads CASRQTGASTDTQYF. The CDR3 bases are TGTGCCAGCAGACAGACAGGGGCTAGCACAGATACGCAGTATTTT. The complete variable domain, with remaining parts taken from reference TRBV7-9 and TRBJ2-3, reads DTGVSQNPRHKITKRGQNVTFRCDPISEHNRLYWYRQTLGQGPEFLTYFQNEAQLEKSRLLSDRFSAERPKGSFSTLEIQRTEQGDSAMYLCASRQTGASTDTQYFGPGTRLTVL.

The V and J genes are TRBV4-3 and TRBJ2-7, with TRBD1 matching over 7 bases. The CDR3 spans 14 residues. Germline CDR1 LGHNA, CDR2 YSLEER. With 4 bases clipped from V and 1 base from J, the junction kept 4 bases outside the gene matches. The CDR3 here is CASSPGDSSYEQYF. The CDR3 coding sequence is TGCGCCAGCAGCCCCGGGGACAGTTCCTACGAGCAGTACTTC.

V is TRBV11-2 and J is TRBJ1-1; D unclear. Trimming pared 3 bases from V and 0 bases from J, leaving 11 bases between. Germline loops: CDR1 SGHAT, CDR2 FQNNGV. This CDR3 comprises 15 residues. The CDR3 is CASSFGRGLNTEAFF. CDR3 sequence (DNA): TGTGCCAGCAGCTTCGGCCGCGGGTTGAACACTGAAGCTTTCTTT. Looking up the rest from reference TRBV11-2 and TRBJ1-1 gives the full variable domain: EAGVAQSPRYKIIEKRQSVAFWCNPISGHATLYWYQQILGQGPKLLIQFQNNGVVDDSQLPKDRFSAERLKGVDSTLKIQPAKLEDSAVYLCASSFGRGLNTEAFFGQGTRLTVV.

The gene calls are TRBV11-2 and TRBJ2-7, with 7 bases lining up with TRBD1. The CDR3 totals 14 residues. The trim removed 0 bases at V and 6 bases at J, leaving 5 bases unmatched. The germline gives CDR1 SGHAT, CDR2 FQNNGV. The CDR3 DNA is TGTGCCAGCAGCTTAGATATAGCAGGGGGCGAGCAGTACTTC. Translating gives CASSLDIAGGEQYF.

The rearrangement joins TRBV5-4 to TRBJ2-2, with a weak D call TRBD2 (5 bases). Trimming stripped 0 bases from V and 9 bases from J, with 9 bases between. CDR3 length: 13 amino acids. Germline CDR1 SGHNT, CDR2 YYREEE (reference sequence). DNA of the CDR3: TGTGCCAGCAGCTTGGACGAGGGCCGGGAGCTGTTTTTT. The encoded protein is CASSLDEGRELFF.